This T cell receptor beta chain comes out of a study of blood T cells in healthy people across ages (dated by TCRdb to between 2014 and 2017). Context from the whole study: In model experiments, roughly one uniquely barcoded TCR beta cDNA molecule per two T cells was captured by template switching. The donors were divided into four age groups: young (average around 16 years), middle-aged (roughly 40), aged (approximately 64) and long-lived (approximately 74). The study measured age-related changes in TCR beta repertoire diversity using deep sequencing normalized with unique cDNA molecular identifiers. For two donors (one aged 18 to 30 and one aged 80 or older), the study analyzed two additional independent replicas of 1 million unique cDNA reads from the same blood draw. To avoid experimental bias, donors of different ages were randomly spread across the sequencing lanes. What the study reported, not specific to this receptor: Conclusive comparison of naive and antigen-experienced compartments was prevented by the profiling of bulk unsorted PBMCs. Observed TCR beta diversity correlated strongly with the percentage of naive T cells measured by flow cytometry. Estimates of total diversity based on one million sequenced T cells were regarded as lower bounds and as underestimates. Observed TCR beta diversity per million T cells fell roughly linearly with age, and a significant reduction was already apparent by age around 36. Compared with the aged group, the long-lived group had more naive CD4+ T cells, fewer expanded clones and increased TCR diversity, a pattern suggesting age selection. Because the CMV infection status of the donors was unknown, age-related changes in expanded clonotypes may potentially have been confounded.

The donors were 40 or so Caucasian individuals from Russia, aged roughly 6 to 90 years, who were systemically healthy. Each donor gave approximately 9.3 milliliters of peripheral blood, collected into EDTA-treated Vacutainer tubes. Ficoll-Paque density-gradient centrifugation was used to isolate PBMCs, with at least 7 million obtained per sample. Total RNA was extracted from PBMCs with Trizol reagent, with at least 6 micrograms obtained per sample. For every donor, an aliquot of PBMCs went through flow cytometry to measure the percentages of naive CD45RAhigh/CD27high T cells. This clonotype was detected ten times or more. Its binding antigen is unknown. Nothing much larger sits one base from this clone, and base qualities are not available. There are 15 amino acids in the CDR3, from cysteine to phenylalanine inclusive. Of the read, only the CDR3 DNA is kept; its 45 bases are in frame from base 1. A distance of 10 bases separates the germline ends of V and J, which lose 0 bases and 6 bases respectively. The germline V gene encodes CDR1 SGHRS and CDR2 YFSETQ.

Library preparation employed 5' RACE. TCRdb records Illumina HiSeq 2500 as the sequencer. A second PCR of about 6 to 11 cycles was run with a J-beta primer mix and a sample-barcoded 5' primer. Each TCR beta cDNA molecule received a unique molecular identifier from a template-switch 5' adaptor carrying 12 random nucleotides. Each sample yielded at least 2.5 million CDR3-containing paired-end reads. First-strand cDNA was synthesized from all RNA with the Mint cDNA synthesis kit, primed by a TRBC-specific oligonucleotide. After uracil-DNA glycosylase treatment, a first 18-cycle PCR used universal primers M1SS and BC2_uni_R on all cDNA. Per the authors' processing: Each sample was normalized by randomly selecting 1 million high-quality reads, each carrying a distinct molecular identifier. Instead of being binned into consensus sequences, reads that shared molecular identifiers were thrown out. CDR3 identification, clonotype clustering and error correction used MiTCR with a Q25 quality threshold and the strictest error-elimination algorithm. Lower-bound total TCR beta diversity was estimated with a nonparametric unseen species model using Euler transformation. The public reads were reprocessed in TCRdb via fastp at Q25 and MiXCR, keeping in-frame beta chains. CDR3 protein sequences are deduplicated, and each keeps its most common genes and DNA. The V and J calls were not made by the authors but by TCRdb's processing. The sample table records roughly 900,000 distinct CDR3 sequences; approximately 49% of these occur just once. The ten top clones hold roughly 13% of the sample.

Sequenced: blood. The rearrangement joined TRBV5-1 to TRBJ1-6, with the D gene too uncertain to name. This receptor was obtained from a young man in good health. The DNA sequence is TGCGCCAGCAGCTTGGACGGCTACGTTAATTCACCCCTCCACTTT. Its protein reads: CASSLDGYVNSPLHF.